Each of the 28 T cell receptor beta chains below was sequenced from the same sample in a study of blood T cell repertoires in COVID-19. The protocol was immunoSEQ multiplex PCR, while the TCRdb copy is restricted to in-frame clones and leaves out a portion. Of some 180,000 clones listed, around 85% are singletons. The sample was peripheral blood. These receptors were obtained from a woman aged 55-69 years with acute or convalescent COVID-19.

The rearrangement joins TRBV6-5 to TRBJ2-1; possible D gene TRBD1, 5 bases. The CDR3 extends over 15 amino acids. Germline-derived CDR1 and CDR2 are MNHEY and SVGAGI. With 2 bases removed from V and 3 bases from J, the gap between germline ends came to 11 bases. The chain's CDR3 is CASSYPRQGYNEQFF. CDR3 in DNA: TGTGCCAGCAGTTACCCCCGCCAGGGCTACAATGAGCAGTTCTTC.

This rearrangement joins TRBV21-1 to TRBJ1-2. TRBV21-1 is recorded as a pseudogene. The CDR3 covers 13 residues. The CDR3, as DNA: TGTGCCAGCAGCAAATCCTCCTCGGGAGGCTACACCTTC. Protein product: CASSKSSSGGYTF.

The gene calls are TRBV27 and TRBJ1-2; tentative D call: TRBD1 (6 bases). CDR1 and CDR2 from the germline V gene are MNHEY and SMNVEV (reference sequence). The CDR3 runs 14 residues. The V end was cut by 3 bases, the J end by 6 bases, with 14 bases between. The CDR3 DNA is TGTGCCAGCAGTTTGAGTAGGGGGGGACATGGCTACACCTTC. Its translation: CASSLSRGGHGYTF.

The J gene is TRBJ2-1, the V gene TRBV3-1 (or the pseudogene TRBV3-2); 14 bases are shared with TRBD2. The CDR3 runs 19 residues. Trimming removed 4 bases from V and 9 bases from J; junction bases left unmatched: 17. The V gene's germline CDR1 is LGHDT and CDR2 YNNKEL (reference sequence). CDR3 loop: CASSPEVPGTSGSMGEQFF. In DNA form, the CDR3 reads TGTGCCAGCAGCCCAGAAGTTCCCGGGACTAGCGGGAGCATGGGTGAGCAGTTCTTC.

CDR3 in amino acids: CASSFLAGGRYNEQFF. In DNA form, the CDR3 reads TGTGCCAGCAGTTTCCTAGCGGGAGGCCGTTACAATGAGCAGTTCTTC. The genes are TRBV7-3 and TRBJ2-1; TRBD2 matches at 11 bases. The V gene's germline CDR1 is SGHTA and CDR2 FQGTGA. The trim removed 6 bases at V and 4 bases at J, leaving 8 bases unmatched. The CDR3 is 16 residues long.

This chain uses TRBV19 with TRBJ1-2; TRBD1 agrees at 10 bases. Germline trimming cut 1 base from V and 5 bases from J; bases unmatched to any gene: 4. The CDR3 extends over 15 amino acids. The germline V gene has CDR1 LNHDA and CDR2 SQIVND (reference sequence). CDR3 residues: CASSIATGGSYGYTF. CDR3 nucleotide sequence: TGTGCCAGTAGTATAGCGACAGGGGGCTCGTATGGCTACACCTTC.

The chain employs TRBV28 and TRBJ2-4; D possibly corresponds to TRBD1 (5 bases). CDR1 is MDHEN and CDR2 is SYDVKM in the germline V gene. The germline V and J ends were trimmed by 2 bases and 3 bases, with 14 bases remaining between them. This CDR3 is built from 16 residues. The CDR3 DNA sequence: TGTGCCAGCAGTTTAGGGCAGGGATGGGTCAAAAACATTCAGTACTTC. Its translation: CASSLGQGWVKNIQYF.

V gene TRBV3-1 (or the pseudogene TRBV3-2) combines with J gene TRBJ2-1, with TRBD2 matching 11 bases. The length of the CDR3 is 16 residues. Germline CDR1 LGHDT, CDR2 YNNKEL (reference sequence). V dropped 3 bases and J dropped 5; count of bases not matched to a gene: 6. CDR3 protein: CASSQQGLAAHNEQFF. The CDR3 nucleotides are TGTGCCAGCAGCCAGCAGGGACTAGCGGCTCACAATGAGCAGTTCTTC.

The chain couples TRBV27 to TRBJ2-1; the match to TRBD2 covers 12 bases. Germline assignment: CDR1 MNHEY and CDR2 SMNVEV (reference sequence). V lost 3 bases, J lost 6 bases, and 6 bases stayed unmatched. The CDR3 has 16 amino acids. The CDR3 spells CASSFALAGGPNEQFF. CDR3 nucleotides: TGTGCCAGCAGTTTCGCCCTAGCGGGAGGGCCCAATGAGCAGTTCTTC.

The chain joins TRBV3-1 (or the pseudogene TRBV3-2) to TRBJ1-1; possibly TRBD1 for D (5 bases). The CDR3 has 14 residues. V lost 0 bases, J lost 4 bases, and 9 bases lay in between. The V gene's germline CDR1 is LGHDT and CDR2 YNNKEL (reference sequence). The DNA of the CDR3 is TGTGCCAGCAGCCAAGATTTAGGGGTCACTGAAGCTTTCTTT. Translating it yields CASSQDLGVTEAFF.

Written as DNA, the CDR3 is TGTGCCAGCAGCTTGGAGGGAGGGGTAAATGAAAAACTGTTTTTT. Its translation is CASSLEGGVNEKLFF. The chain is built from TRBV5-4 and TRBJ1-4, with D maybe TRBD1 (5 bases). The length of the CDR3 is 15 residues. Trimming took 0 bases from V and 5 from J, leaving 11 bases between them. The V gene's germline CDR1 is SGHNT and CDR2 YYREEE (reference sequence).

The V call is TRBV7-8, the J call TRBJ1-1; the D is unclear. Trimming removed 2 bases from V and 4 bases from J, with 14 bases in between. CDR1 is SGHVS and CDR2 is FQNEAQ in the germline V gene. CDR3 length: 15 amino acids. In DNA, the CDR3 is TGTGCCAGCAGCTTACAGGAGGGTAGGTTCACTGAAGCTTTCTTT. Protein sequence: CASSLQEGRFTEAFF.

Concerning this clone itself: Distinct nucleotide sequences in the sample also encode this CDR3. V gene TRBV5-1 combines with J gene TRBJ2-1; D unclear. This CDR3 comprises 13 residues. V gave up 7 bases and J gave up 0 bases, with 8 bases separating them. Germline V gene lookup returns CDR1 SGHRS and CDR2 YFSETQ. CDR3 nucleotide sequence: TGCGCCAGCTCCCTAGTCTCCTACAATGAGCAGTTCTTC. Its translation: CASSLVSYNEQFF.

The chain couples TRBV29-1 to TRBJ2-3; TRBD1 matches 7 bases. Trimming at V came to 7 bases and at J to 1 base, leaving 8 bases not matched to a gene. The V gene's germline CDR1 is SQVTM and CDR2 ANQGSEA. The CDR3 consists of 14 residues. The CDR3 bases are TGCAGCGGTACTCTCGGACAGGGCACAGATACGCAGTATTTT. It is translated as CSGTLGQGTDTQYF.

The chain has TRBV7-8 and TRBJ1-1, with TRBD1 identical over 8 bases. The V gene end was trimmed by 5 bases and the J gene end by 7 bases; junction bases not matched to a gene: 12. This CDR3 comprises 15 residues. The germline V gene encodes CDR1 SGHVS and CDR2 FQNEAQ. CDR3 DNA sequence: TGTGCCAGCAGCCCCCACAGGGGGGGGGATTATGAAGCTTTCTTT. This sequence encodes CASSPHRGGDYEAFF.

The genes are TRBV19 and TRBJ2-5; 7 nucleotides match TRBD2. The V and J ends lost 5 bases and 4 bases, in that order; junction bases with no gene match: 13. The CDR3 covers 16 residues. Germline lookup yields CDR1 LNHDA and CDR2 SQIVND (reference sequence). CDR3 sequence: CASSDKRDDRTETQYF. The CDR3 DNA follows: TGTGCCAGTAGTGACAAGCGGGACGACCGGACAGAGACCCAGTACTTC. Full variable domain (missing parts from reference TRBV19 and TRBJ2-5): DGGITQSPKYLFRKEGQNVTLSCEQNLNHDAMYWYRQDPGQGLRLIYYSQIVNDFQKGDIAEGYSVSREKKESFPLTVTSAQKNPTAFYLCASSDKRDDRTETQYFGPGTRLLVL.

The chain's CDR3 is CAISAASGTGELFF. The DNA of the CDR3 is TGTGCCATCAGTGCTGCTAGCGGCACCGGGGAGCTGTTTTTT. The chain carries TRBV10-3 and TRBJ2-2; 7 positions agree with TRBD2. This CDR3 is 14 amino acids long. Germline CDR1 is ENHRY and CDR2 is SYGVKD. The V segment lost 4 bases and the J segment 4 bases; nucleotides outside the gene matches: 3.

This clone was found a few times. The V and J genes are TRBV6-6 and TRBJ1-6, with D maybe TRBD1 (5 bases). CDR1 and CDR2 from the germline V gene are MNHNY and SVGAGI (reference sequence). V lost 2 bases and J lost 10, with 6 bases in between. The length of the CDR3 is 12 residues. The CDR3 sequence: CASSYAGSPLHF. The CDR3 region has the DNA TGTGCCAGCAGTTACGCAGGGTCACCCCTCCACTTT.

This clone has a handful of counts. The chain links TRBV11-2 to TRBJ2-3; 14 bases match TRBD2. V lost 5 bases to trimming and J lost 8 bases; unmatched junction nucleotides: 6. The germline CDR1 and CDR2 sequences are SGHAT and FQNNGV. This CDR3 contains 15 residues. The CDR3 DNA follows: TGTGCCAGCAGCGAAGGGACTAGCGGGAGCGGTACGCAGTATTTT. Its translation is CASSEGTSGSGTQYF.

With respect to this clone: The junction shows a germline mismatch at one end, possibly a read error. Other nucleotide sequences in the sample specify the same CDR3. As DNA, the CDR3 is TGTGCCAGCAACCTGGGACAGGGGGCCTATGAGCAGTACTTC. Its translation is CASNLGQGAYEQYF. V and J are TRBV28 and TRBJ2-7, with 12 bases lining up with TRBD1. The CDR3 extends over 14 amino acids. Looked up from germline, CDR1 is MDHEN and CDR2 is SYDVKM.

The gene calls are TRBV12-3 or TRBV12-4 and TRBJ1-1; a possible D gene is TRBD1 (5 bases). The CDR3 loop spans 13 amino acids. V dropped 7 bases and J dropped 4 bases, with 13 bases sitting between them. CDR3 bases: TGTGCCAGCATCATCGTGGGGGGCACTGAAGCTTTCTTT. Its protein product is CASIIVGGTEAFF.

The chain couples TRBV14 to TRBJ2-2, with D perhaps matching TRBD2 (6 bases). This CDR3 comprises 15 residues. V lost 1 base, J lost 4 bases, and 10 bases lay in between. Per the germline V gene, CDR1 is SGHDN and CDR2 is FVKESK. CDR3 DNA: TGTGCCAGCAGCCAAGCGGGAGAGGGCACCGGGGAGCTGTTTTTT. It codes for CASSQAGEGTGELFF. Filled out from reference TRBV14 and TRBJ2-2, the complete variable domain reads EAGVTQFPSHSVIEKGQTVTLRCDPISGHDNLYWYRRVMGKEIKFLLHFVKESKQDESGMPNNRFLAERTGGTYSTLKVQPAELEDSGVYFCASSQAGEGTGELFFGEGSRLTVL.

The genes are TRBV6-5 and TRBJ1-1, with D unclear. The germline gives CDR1 MNHEY, CDR2 SVGAGI. Trimming took 4 bases from V and 3 from J, leaving 9 bases between them. The CDR3 runs 13 residues. CDR3 nucleotides: TGTGCCAGCAGTTCCCCCCGGTACACTGAAGCTTTCTTT. Encoded protein: CASSSPRYTEAFF.

J is TRBJ1-3 and V is TRBV11-2; maybe TRBD1 (5 bases). Trimming removed 1 base at V and 9 bases at J, with 16 bases between. Per the germline V gene, CDR1 is SGHAT and CDR2 is FQNNGV. The CDR3 is made up of 15 amino acids. The CDR3 nucleotides are TGTGCCAGCAGCTTAGTTACCCAGGGTACGAGCACCATATATTTT. Amino acids: CASSLVTQGTSTIYF. The whole variable domain, filled in from reference TRBV11-2 and TRBJ1-3, reads EAGVAQSPRYKIIEKRQSVAFWCNPISGHATLYWYQQILGQGPKLLIQFQNNGVVDDSQLPKDRFSAERLKGVDSTLKIQPAKLEDSAVYLCASSLVTQGTSTIYFGEGSWLTVV.

V and J are TRBV6-5 and TRBJ2-7, with D possibly TRBD1 on 6 matching bases. The length of the CDR3 is 14 residues. V dropped 5 bases and J dropped 2 bases, with 13 bases sitting between them. The germline gives CDR1 MNHEY, CDR2 SVGAGI. For the CDR3, the DNA is TGTGCCAGCAGTCTACAGACAGGCCCCTACGAGCAGTACGTC. Encoded protein: CASSLQTGPYEQYV.

The chain couples TRBV28 to TRBJ2-1; 9 bases line up with TRBD2. Germline values: CDR1 MDHEN, CDR2 SYDVKM. After removal of 5 bases from V and 0 bases from J, the junction contained 2 bases not matched to a gene. The CDR3 totals 15 residues. CDR3: CASSAGGSSYNEQFF. The DNA of the CDR3 is TGTGCCAGCAGTGCGGGAGGGAGCTCCTACAATGAGCAGTTCTTC.

For the CDR3, the DNA is TGTGCCACCAGCGAGGGGGACCACTATGGCTACACCTTC. It is translated as CATSEGDHYGYTF. The chain uses TRBV15 and TRBJ1-2; TRBD1 might be the D (6 bases). Germline V gives CDR1 LNHNV, CDR2 YYDKDF (reference sequence). V was pared by 5 bases and J by 3 bases, with 10 bases between. The CDR3 is 13 residues long.

The chain employs TRBV7-6 and TRBJ1-1, with 7 bases matching TRBD1. Germline V gene data show CDR1 as SGHVS and CDR2 as FNYEAQ. The CDR3 is made up of 16 amino acids. V was clipped by 1 base and J by 1 base; unmatched bases: 6. In DNA, the CDR3 is TGTGCCAGCAGCTTAGGCCAGGGGGGAGGGAACACTGAAGCTTTCTTT. It yields the protein CASSLGQGGGNTEAFF.